These 25 T cell receptor beta chains share one sample of origin, sequenced in a study of STAT5B mutations in CD4+ large granular lymphocyte leukemia. The assay was immunoSEQ multiplex PCR, and TCRdb's table has in-frame clones only and misses some. The data hold around 30,000 clones, with approximately 69% observed a single time. The specimen sequenced was CD4+ T cells from blood buffy coats. The receptors come from a human donor in good health.

The chain couples TRBV2 to TRBJ2-3, with TRBD2 matching over 13 bases. Losses at the gene ends were 7 bases for V and 4 bases for J; bases not matched to a gene: 8. The CDR3 totals 16 residues. CDR1 and CDR2 (germline): SNHLY, FYNNEI. CDR3 sequence reads: CASTGLAGALSDTQYF. Here the CDR3 DNA reads TGTGCCAGCACTGGACTAGCGGGAGCCCTTTCAGATACGCAGTATTTT.

As DNA, the CDR3 is TGTGCCAGCAGCTACGAATGGGATACGCAGTATTTT. This translates into CASSYEWDTQYF. This chain links TRBV6-1 with TRBJ2-3; D unresolved. CDR3 length: 12 residues. The V end lost 6 bases, the J end lost 6 bases, and 10 bases lay between the germline ends. The germline V gene encodes CDR1 MNHNS and CDR2 SASEGT.

The J gene is TRBJ2-7, the V gene TRBV11-3; D is uncertain. The germline gives CDR1 SGHNT, CDR2 YENEEA. V was pared by 3 bases and J by 2 bases, with 11 bases between. The CDR3 runs 14 residues. The CDR3 nucleotides read TGTGCCAGCAGCTTGGTTCAGGCAACCTACGAGCAGTACTTC. It translates to CASSLVQATYEQYF.

This chain's CDR3 is CAWSPDRGLYGYTF. The CDR3 DNA sequence: TGTGCCTGGAGTCCCGACAGGGGGCTCTATGGCTACACCTTC. The rearrangement links TRBV30 to TRBJ1-2; 10 nucleotides line up with TRBD1. Germline CDR1 is GTSNPN and CDR2 is SVGIG (reference sequence). The CDR3 covers 14 residues. Germline trimming cut 2 bases from V and 4 bases from J; bases unmatched to any gene: 4.

This clone has only one observation. This sequence joins TRBV5-1 and TRBJ2-7; perhaps TRBD2 as D (5 bases). V lost 3 bases to trimming and J lost 4 bases, with 17 bases between them. This CDR3 contains 15 residues. Germline assignment: CDR1 SGHRS and CDR2 YFSETQ. CDR3 in amino acids: CASSWADSSSYEQYF. The DNA for the CDR3 is TGCGCCAGCAGCTGGGCGGACTCCTCGAGTTACGAGCAGTACTTC.

This clone was recorded only once. The rearrangement joins TRBV5-4 to TRBJ2-4, with a possible D match to TRBD2 (6 bases). The germline V gene has CDR1 SGHNT and CDR2 YYREEE (reference sequence). The CDR3 totals 16 residues. With 2 bases removed from V and 0 bases from J, the gap between germline ends came to 12 bases. The CDR3 is CASSFDRGLAKNIQYF. The CDR3 bases are TGTGCCAGCAGCTTTGATAGGGGACTAGCCAAAAACATTCAGTACTTC.

The chain links TRBV6-5 to TRBJ1-2; tentatively, D is TRBD1 (5 bases). Germline V gene lookup returns CDR1 MNHEY and CDR2 SVGAGI. V was pared by 5 bases and J by 8 bases, with 9 bases between. This CDR3 comprises 11 residues. Here the CDR3 reads CASSDSKGYTF. CDR3 coding DNA: TGTGCCAGCAGTGACAGTAAGGGCTACACCTTC.

The chain employs TRBV28 and TRBJ2-2; D might be TRBD2 (7 bases). The CDR3 totals 16 residues. Germline CDR1 reads MDHEN; CDR2 reads SYDVKM. V lost 6 bases, J lost 5 bases, and 19 bases lay in between. The CDR3 DNA follows: TGTGCCAGCAGCCCCGGAAGGGGGGGATTTACCGGGGAGCTGTTTTTT. Encoded protein: CASSPGRGGFTGELFF.

This chain joins TRBV5-4 and TRBJ1-4, with 7 nucleotides matching TRBD1. CDR1 and CDR2 (germline): SGHNT, YYREEE (reference sequence). The CDR3 totals 16 residues. The junction had 3 bases not matched to a gene; V was cut back by 1 base and J by 0 bases. As DNA, the CDR3 is TGTGCCAGCAGCTTGACAGGGGATGCAACTAATGAAAAACTGTTTTTT. The encoded protein is CASSLTGDATNEKLFF.

This clone turned up a few times. The chain is built from TRBV19 and TRBJ1-1, with D uncertain. Germline loops: CDR1 LNHDA, CDR2 SQIVND (reference sequence). Trimming shortened V by 2 bases and J by 5 bases, and 12 bases separated the two germline ends. CDR3 length equals 14 residues. The DNA of the CDR3 is TGTGCCAGTAGTATAAATCGAGCGAGGACTGAAGCTTTCTTT. Protein sequence: CASSINRARTEAFF.

This clone has more than one count but fewer than ten. The chain employs TRBV7-9 and TRBJ2-5; the D is unclear. The CDR3 is made up of 12 amino acids. CDR1 SEHNR and CDR2 FQNEAQ come from the germline V gene (reference sequence). With 2 bases removed from V and 1 base from J, the gap between germline ends came to 2 bases. CDR3 protein: CASSLLQETQYF. As DNA, the CDR3 is TGTGCCAGCAGCTTACTCCAAGAGACCCAGTACTTC.

The table lists this clone with a few counts. The chain carries TRBV4-1 and TRBJ1-2; TRBD1 aligns across 9 bases. This CDR3 spans 15 amino acids. V shed 4 bases, J shed 7 bases, and the junction held 10 bases outside the gene matches. CDR1 and CDR2 (germline): MGHRA, YSYEKL. The CDR3 coding sequence is TGCGCCAGCAGCCGGGAATCAACAGGGGGCGTTGGCTACACCTTC. Translated, it gives CASSRESTGGVGYTF.

This clone was observed a few times. This chain links TRBV18 with TRBJ1-2; D not certain. The V and J ends lost 2 bases and 2 bases respectively, with 3 bases between them. CDR1 and CDR2 from the germline V gene are KGHSH and LQKENI. This CDR3 contains 12 residues. CDR3 nucleotide sequence: TGTGCCAGCTCACCAAGAAACTATGGCTACACCTTC. As protein: CASSPRNYGYTF.

This chain joins TRBV19 and TRBJ1-2; 7 bases agree with TRBD1. The ends lost 10 bases at V and 8 bases at J; junction bases unmatched: 7. This CDR3 spans 11 amino acids. The germline CDR1 and CDR2 sequences are LNHDA and SQIVND (reference sequence). CDR3 amino acids: CATFTGVGYTF. The CDR3 DNA is TGTGCCACCTTTACAGGGGTAGGCTACACCTTC.

The chain employs TRBV19 and TRBJ1-2, with unresolved D. The CDR3 covers 13 residues. Germline assignment: CDR1 LNHDA and CDR2 SQIVND (reference sequence). Trimming took 6 bases from V and 7 from J, leaving 15 bases between them. The CDR3 DNA reads as TGTGCCAGTAGGGATGATAGGGCGCTTGGCTACACCTTC. Protein: CASRDDRALGYTF.

V is TRBV18 and J is TRBJ1-1; 8 bases are shared with TRBD1. The V gene's germline CDR1 is KGHSH and CDR2 LQKENI. V gave up 3 bases and J gave up 4 bases; unmatched junction bases: 1. This CDR3 is built from 13 residues. The CDR3 nucleotides are TGTGCCAGCTCACCCCAGGGGGCCACTGAAGCTTTCTTT. Translation gives CASSPQGATEAFF.

Only a few counts were recorded for this clone. This sequence joins TRBV14 and TRBJ1-1; D gene ambiguous. The CDR3 runs to 15 residues. Germline CDR1 SGHDN, CDR2 FVKESK. Trimming took 3 bases from V and 3 from J, leaving 14 bases between them. The CDR3 coding sequence is TGTGCCAGCAGCCATCGGACCACCTGGGACACTGAAGCTTTCTTT. Amino acids: CASSHRTTWDTEAFF.

The V and J genes are TRBV2 and TRBJ1-1; TRBD1 agrees at 7 bases. With V trimmed by 3 bases and J by 9 bases, 4 bases remained unmatched. The germline V gene has CDR1 SNHLY and CDR2 FYNNEI. This CDR3 spans 12 amino acids. The CDR3 spells CASSETGIQAFF. The DNA of the CDR3 is TGTGCCAGCAGTGAGACAGGGATCCAAGCTTTCTTT.

This clone came up a few times. This chain links TRBV7-2 with TRBJ1-1, with 8 bases aligning to TRBD1. This CDR3 has 14 amino acids. The germline V gene encodes CDR1 SGHTA and CDR2 FQGNSA. V gave up 6 bases and J gave up 6 bases; unmatched junction bases: 9. In nucleotides, the CDR3 is TGTGCCAGCAGGGTGGCAGGGGGCAACGCTGAAGCTTTCTTT. Protein: CASRVAGGNAEAFF.

The J gene is TRBJ2-3, the V gene TRBV7-2; no clear D gene. Trimming cost V 3 bases and J 2 bases, with 9 bases left between them. Germline V gene sequence: CDR1 SGHTA, CDR2 FQGNSA. The CDR3 is made up of 14 amino acids. The CDR3 here is CASSLGGNTDTQYF. CDR3 DNA: TGTGCCAGCAGCTTGGGCGGTAACACAGATACGCAGTATTTT.

The gene calls are TRBV9 and TRBJ2-1, with 10 nucleotides matching TRBD2. The CDR3 extends over 13 amino acids. The germline V gene has CDR1 SGDLS and CDR2 YYNGEE. V trimming: 3 bases; J trimming: 9 bases; junction bases outside the gene matches: 3. CDR3 protein: CASSARTSGEQFF. For the CDR3, the DNA is TGTGCCAGCAGCGCAAGGACTAGCGGTGAGCAGTTCTTC.

V usage is TRBV5-4 and J usage is TRBJ1-5; 7 bases line up with TRBD1. There are 14 residues in the CDR3. V was clipped by 2 bases and J by 4 bases; unmatched bases: 3. CDR1 SGHNT and CDR2 YYREEE come from the germline V gene (reference sequence). The CDR3 region has the DNA TGTGCCAGCAGCTTACAGGGGAGAAATCAGCCCCAGCATTTT. Protein: CASSLQGRNQPQHF. Filled out from reference TRBV5-4 and TRBJ1-5, the complete variable domain reads ETGVTQSPTHLIKTRGQQVTLRCSSQSGHNTVSWYQQALGQGPQFIFQYYREEENGRGNFPPRFSGLQFPNYSSELNVNALELDDSALYLCASSLQGRNQPQHFGDGTRLSIL.

The rearrangement uses TRBV4-1 and TRBJ2-5; D not resolved. The CDR3 spans 14 residues. Germline lookup yields CDR1 MGHRA and CDR2 YSYEKL. Trimming left V 4 bases short and J 4 bases short, with 13 bases between. The DNA for the CDR3 is TGCGCCAGCAGCCTTCGGGTGGGTGGAGAGACCCAGTACTTC. Translation gives CASSLRVGGETQYF.

As concerns this clone: This same CDR3 is encoded by further DNA sequences in the sample. This chain's CDR3 is CASSVTGQGAANEKLFF. Here the CDR3 DNA reads TGTGCCAGCAGCGTTACTGGACAGGGGGCCGCTAATGAAAAACTGTTTTTT. V and J are TRBV9 and TRBJ1-4, with 11 bases matching TRBD1. Germline CDR1 SGDLS, CDR2 YYNGEE. The V and J ends lost 2 bases and 3 bases, in that order; junction bases with no gene match: 6. This CDR3 comprises 17 residues.

The V and J genes are TRBV28 and TRBJ1-4, with a weak D call TRBD1 (5 bases). The CDR3 has 15 amino acids. The germline V gene has CDR1 MDHEN and CDR2 SYDVKM. Trimming cost V 5 bases and J 4 bases, with 14 bases left between them. The CDR3 coding sequence is TGTGCCAGCAGTCTCCGGGGGAAGGGTAATGAAAAACTGTTTTTT. It encodes CASSLRGKGNEKLFF.